Listed here are 10 T cell receptor beta chains from one sample, sequenced in a study of blood T cell repertoires in COVID-19. Clones were read by immunoSEQ multiplex PCR, and TCRdb kept only the in-frame ones, dropping some. The sample includes 110,000 to 150,000 clones, about 80% of them seen just once. Specimen: peripheral blood. The receptors were sampled from a human donor in a cohort sampled during active COVID-19.

The J gene is TRBJ1-1, the V gene TRBV18; no clear D gene. Germline V gives CDR1 KGHSH, CDR2 LQKENI. Trimming removed 5 bases from V and 1 base from J, with 11 bases in between. This CDR3 region has 14 residues. The CDR3 DNA follows: TGTGCCAGCTCAGAATCCCAGCGGAACACTGAAGCTTTCTTT. Protein: CASSESQRNTEAFF.

The chain uses TRBV30 and TRBJ2-1, with 9 nucleotides matching TRBD2. There are 15 residues in the CDR3. After removal of 2 bases from V and 6 bases from J, the junction contained 8 bases not matched to a gene. Germline V CDR1 and CDR2: GTSNPN, SVGIG (reference sequence). The CDR3 sequence: CAWSSGLARGNEQFF. The DNA for the CDR3 is TGTGCCTGGAGTTCAGGACTAGCGCGGGGCAATGAGCAGTTCTTC.

V usage is TRBV6-5 and J usage is TRBJ1-6; 8 nucleotides agree with TRBD1. With 6 bases clipped from V and 8 bases from J, the junction kept 6 bases outside the gene matches. Germline CDR1 and CDR2: MNHEY and SVGAGI. The CDR3 has 14 residues. The CDR3 is CASRQGAEYSPLHF. DNA of the CDR3: TGTGCCAGCAGGCAGGGGGCTGAGTATTCACCCCTCCACTTT.

V gene TRBV11-3 combines with J gene TRBJ2-5, with 7 bases matching TRBD2. The ends lost 5 bases at V and 2 bases at J; junction bases unmatched: 2. There are 13 residues in the CDR3. Germline V lookup: CDR1 SGHNT, CDR2 YENEEA. The CDR3 is CASSRGEQETQYF. In DNA form, the CDR3 reads TGTGCCAGCAGCCGGGGGGAGCAAGAGACCCAGTACTTC.

The chain employs TRBV5-1 and TRBJ2-2; TRBD2 is a possible D gene (5 bases). Germline-derived CDR1 and CDR2 are SGHRS and YFSETQ. The CDR3 totals 16 residues. The V and J ends lost 4 bases and 0 bases respectively, with 13 bases between them. The CDR3 is CASSPRGAANTGELFF. As DNA, the CDR3 is TGCGCCAGCAGCCCCCGGGGAGCGGCGAACACCGGGGAGCTGTTTTTT.

The chain has TRBV5-6 and TRBJ2-5, with 9 bases lining up with TRBD1. The CDR3 consists of 14 residues. Germline-derived CDR1 and CDR2 are SGHDT and YYEEEE. Trimming cost V 3 bases and J 5 bases; bases outside gene matches: 5. The chain's CDR3 is CASSSGTGRETQYF. The DNA for the CDR3 is TGTGCCAGCAGCTCAGGGACAGGGAGGGAGACCCAGTACTTC.

The chain recombines TRBV5-1 with TRBJ2-5; D perhaps matches TRBD1 (5 bases). The CDR3 covers 15 residues. Germline CDR1 SGHRS, CDR2 YFSETQ. V lost 0 bases and J lost 0, with 9 bases in between. CDR3 sequence reads: CASSLAGLNQETQYF. In nucleotides, the CDR3 is TGCGCCAGCAGCTTGGCAGGGCTGAACCAAGAGACCCAGTACTTC.

The chain employs TRBV4-1 and TRBJ2-7; 8 bases match TRBD2. The CDR3 covers 17 residues. The trim removed 1 base at V and 4 bases at J, leaving 12 bases unmatched. CDR1 is MGHRA and CDR2 is YSYEKL in the germline V gene. The chain's CDR3 is CASSQATEVAGRYEQYF. CDR3 nucleotides: TGCGCCAGCAGCCAAGCTACCGAGGTAGCGGGGAGGTACGAGCAGTACTTC.

V and J are TRBV2 and TRBJ1-4; possibly TRBD1 for D (6 bases). CDR3 length: 14 residues. Trimming took off 6 bases at V and 5 bases at J, with 13 bases between the two ends. Germline V gives CDR1 SNHLY, CDR2 FYNNEI. The CDR3 reads CASRQGSGNEKLFF. The CDR3 DNA sequence: TGTGCCAGCAGACAGGGTTCAGGAAATGAAAAACTGTTTTTT.

The chain combines TRBV4-2 with TRBJ2-1, with a tentative D call TRBD2 (6 bases). Germline lookup yields CDR1 LGHNA and CDR2 YNFKEQ. This CDR3 is built from 16 residues. V gave up 3 bases and J gave up 5 bases, with 17 bases separating them. The CDR3 sequence: CASSHTPGGNHNEQFF. The CDR3 DNA is TGTGCCAGCAGCCACACCCCTGGGGGGAACCACAATGAGCAGTTCTTC.